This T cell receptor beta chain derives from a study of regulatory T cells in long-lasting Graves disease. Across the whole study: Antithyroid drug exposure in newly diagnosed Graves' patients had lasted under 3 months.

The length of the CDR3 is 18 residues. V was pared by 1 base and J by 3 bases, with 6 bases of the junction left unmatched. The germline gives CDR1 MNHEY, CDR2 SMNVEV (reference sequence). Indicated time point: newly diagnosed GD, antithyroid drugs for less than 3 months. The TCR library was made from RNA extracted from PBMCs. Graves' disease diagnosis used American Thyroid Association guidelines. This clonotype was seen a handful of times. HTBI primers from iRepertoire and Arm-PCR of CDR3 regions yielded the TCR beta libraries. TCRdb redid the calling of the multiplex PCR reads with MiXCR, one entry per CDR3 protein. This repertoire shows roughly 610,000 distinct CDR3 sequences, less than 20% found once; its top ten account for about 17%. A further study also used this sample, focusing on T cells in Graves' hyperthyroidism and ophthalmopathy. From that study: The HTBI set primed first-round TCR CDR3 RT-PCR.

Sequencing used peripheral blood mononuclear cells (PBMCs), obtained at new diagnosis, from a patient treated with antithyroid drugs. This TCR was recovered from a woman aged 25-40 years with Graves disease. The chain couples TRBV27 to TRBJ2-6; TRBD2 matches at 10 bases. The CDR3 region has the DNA TGTGCCAGCAGTTTATTGTCTAGCGGGAGATTTGGGGCCAACGTCCTGACTTTC. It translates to CASSLLSSGRFGANVLTF.